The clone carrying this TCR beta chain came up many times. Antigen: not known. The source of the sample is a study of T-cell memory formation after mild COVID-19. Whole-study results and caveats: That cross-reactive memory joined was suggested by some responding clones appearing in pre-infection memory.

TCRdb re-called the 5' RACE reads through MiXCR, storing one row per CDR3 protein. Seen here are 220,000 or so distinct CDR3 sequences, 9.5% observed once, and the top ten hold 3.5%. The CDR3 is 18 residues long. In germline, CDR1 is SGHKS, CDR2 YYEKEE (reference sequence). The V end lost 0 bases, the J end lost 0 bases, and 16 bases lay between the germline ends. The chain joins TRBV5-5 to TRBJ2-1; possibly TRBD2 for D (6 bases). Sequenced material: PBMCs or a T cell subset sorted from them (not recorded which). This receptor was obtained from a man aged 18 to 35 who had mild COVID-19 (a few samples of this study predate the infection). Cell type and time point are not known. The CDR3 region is CASSLVEGGILSYNEQFF. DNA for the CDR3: TGTGCCAGCAGCTTGGTGGAGGGTGGGATTCTCTCCTACAATGAGCAGTTCTTC.